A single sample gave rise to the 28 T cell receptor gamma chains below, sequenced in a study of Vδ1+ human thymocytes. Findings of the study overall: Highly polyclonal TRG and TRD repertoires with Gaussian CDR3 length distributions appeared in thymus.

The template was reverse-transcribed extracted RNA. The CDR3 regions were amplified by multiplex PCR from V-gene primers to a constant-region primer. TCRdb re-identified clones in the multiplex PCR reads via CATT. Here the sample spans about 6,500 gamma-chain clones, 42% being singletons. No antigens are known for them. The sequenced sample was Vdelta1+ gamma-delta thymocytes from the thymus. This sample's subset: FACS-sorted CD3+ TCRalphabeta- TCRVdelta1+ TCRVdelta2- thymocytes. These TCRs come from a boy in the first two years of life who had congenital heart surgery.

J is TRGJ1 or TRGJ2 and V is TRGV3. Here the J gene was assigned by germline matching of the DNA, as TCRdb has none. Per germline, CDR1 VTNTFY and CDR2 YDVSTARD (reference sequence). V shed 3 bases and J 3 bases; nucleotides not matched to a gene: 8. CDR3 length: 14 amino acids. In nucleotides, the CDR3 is TGTGCCACCTGGGACTCACGGGGTTATTATAAGAAACTCTTT. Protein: CATWDSRGYYKKLF.

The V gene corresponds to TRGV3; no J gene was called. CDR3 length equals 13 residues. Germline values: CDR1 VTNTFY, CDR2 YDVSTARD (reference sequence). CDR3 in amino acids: CATWDSDHYKKLF. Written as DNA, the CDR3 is TGTGCCACCTGGGACAGTGATCACTATAAGAAACTATTT.

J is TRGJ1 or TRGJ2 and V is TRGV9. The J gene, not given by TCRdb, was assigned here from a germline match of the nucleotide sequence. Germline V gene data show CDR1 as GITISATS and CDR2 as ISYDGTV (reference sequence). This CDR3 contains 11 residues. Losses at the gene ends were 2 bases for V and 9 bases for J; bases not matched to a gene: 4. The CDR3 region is CALWEAVKKLF. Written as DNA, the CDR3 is TGTGCCTTGTGGGAGGCTGTTAAGAAACTCTTT.

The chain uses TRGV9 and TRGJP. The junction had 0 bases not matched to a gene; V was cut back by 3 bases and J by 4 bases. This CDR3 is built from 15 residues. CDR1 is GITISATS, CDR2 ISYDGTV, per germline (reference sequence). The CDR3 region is CALWEQELGKKIKVF. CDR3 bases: TGTGCCTTGTGGGAGCAAGAGTTGGGCAAAAAAATCAAGGTATTT.

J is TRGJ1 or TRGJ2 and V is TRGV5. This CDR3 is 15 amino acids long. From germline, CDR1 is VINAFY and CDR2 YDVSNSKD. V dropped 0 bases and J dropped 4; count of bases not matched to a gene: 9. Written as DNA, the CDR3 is TGTGCCACCTGGGACAGGCCGATAGGGTATTATAAGAAACTCTTT. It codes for CATWDRPIGYYKKLF.

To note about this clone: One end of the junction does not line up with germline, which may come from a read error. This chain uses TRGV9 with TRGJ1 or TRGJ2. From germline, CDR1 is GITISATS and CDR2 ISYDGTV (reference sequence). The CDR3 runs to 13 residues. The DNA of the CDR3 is TGTGCCCTGTGGGAGGTGCGAGATTATAAGAAACTCTTT. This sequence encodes CALWEVRDYKKLF.

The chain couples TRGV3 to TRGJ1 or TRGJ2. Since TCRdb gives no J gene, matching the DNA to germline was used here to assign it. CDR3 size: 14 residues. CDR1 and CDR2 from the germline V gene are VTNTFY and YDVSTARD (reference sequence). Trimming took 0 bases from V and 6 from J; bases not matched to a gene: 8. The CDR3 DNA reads TGTGCCACCTGGGACAGGCCGGTGGGTTATAAGAAACTCTTT. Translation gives CATWDRPVGYKKLF.

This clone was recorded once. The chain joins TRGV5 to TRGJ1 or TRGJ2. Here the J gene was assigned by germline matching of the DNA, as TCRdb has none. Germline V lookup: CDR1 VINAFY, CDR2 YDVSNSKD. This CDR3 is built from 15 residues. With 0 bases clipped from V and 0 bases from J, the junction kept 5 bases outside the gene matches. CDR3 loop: CATWDRSWNYYKKLF. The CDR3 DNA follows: TGTGCCACCTGGGACAGGTCTTGGAATTATTATAAGAAACTCTTT.

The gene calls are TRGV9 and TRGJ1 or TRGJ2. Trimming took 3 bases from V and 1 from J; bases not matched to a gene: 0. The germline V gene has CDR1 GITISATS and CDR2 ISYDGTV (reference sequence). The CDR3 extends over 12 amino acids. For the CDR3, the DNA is TGTGCCTTGTGGGAGAATTATTATAAGAAACTCTTT. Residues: CALWENYYKKLF.

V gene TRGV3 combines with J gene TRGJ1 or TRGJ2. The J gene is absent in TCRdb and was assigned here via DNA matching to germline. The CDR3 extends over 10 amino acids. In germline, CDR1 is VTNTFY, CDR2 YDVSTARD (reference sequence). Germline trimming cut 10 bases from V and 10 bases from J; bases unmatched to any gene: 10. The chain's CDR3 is CATFRIKKLF. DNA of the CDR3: TGTGCCACTTTCCGAATAAAGAAACTCTTT.

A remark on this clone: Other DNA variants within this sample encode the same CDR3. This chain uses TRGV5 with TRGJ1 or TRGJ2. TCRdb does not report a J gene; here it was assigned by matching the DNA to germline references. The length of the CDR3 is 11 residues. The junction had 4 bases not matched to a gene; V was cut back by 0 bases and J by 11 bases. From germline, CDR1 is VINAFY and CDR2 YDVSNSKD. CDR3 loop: CATWDRSEKLF. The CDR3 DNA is TGTGCCACCTGGGACAGGTCTGAGAAACTCTTT.

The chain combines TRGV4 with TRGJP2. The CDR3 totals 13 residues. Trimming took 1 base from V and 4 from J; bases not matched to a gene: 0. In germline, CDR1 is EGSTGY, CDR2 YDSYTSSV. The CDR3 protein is CATWDGSDWIKTF. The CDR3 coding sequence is TGTGCCACCTGGGATGGTAGTGATTGGATCAAGACGTTT.

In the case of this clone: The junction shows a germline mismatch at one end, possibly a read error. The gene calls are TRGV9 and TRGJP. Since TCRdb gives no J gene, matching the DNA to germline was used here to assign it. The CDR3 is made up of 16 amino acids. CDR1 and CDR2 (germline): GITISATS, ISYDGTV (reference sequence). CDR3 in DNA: TGTGCCTTGTGGGAGGTGGAAGAGCTGGGCAAAAAAATCAAGGTATTT. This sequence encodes CALWEVEELGKKIKVF.

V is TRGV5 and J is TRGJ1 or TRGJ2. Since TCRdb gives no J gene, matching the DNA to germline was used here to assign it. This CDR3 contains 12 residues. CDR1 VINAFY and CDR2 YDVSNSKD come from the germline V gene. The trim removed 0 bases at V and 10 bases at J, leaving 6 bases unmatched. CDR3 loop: CATWDRKQKKLF. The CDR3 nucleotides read TGTGCCACCTGGGACAGGAAACAAAAGAAACTCTTT.

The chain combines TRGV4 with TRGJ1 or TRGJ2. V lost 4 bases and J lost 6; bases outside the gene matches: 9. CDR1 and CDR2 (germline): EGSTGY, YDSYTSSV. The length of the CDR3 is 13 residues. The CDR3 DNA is TGTGCCACCTGGGACGGGTATATTTATAAGAAACTCTTT. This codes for CATWDGYIYKKLF.

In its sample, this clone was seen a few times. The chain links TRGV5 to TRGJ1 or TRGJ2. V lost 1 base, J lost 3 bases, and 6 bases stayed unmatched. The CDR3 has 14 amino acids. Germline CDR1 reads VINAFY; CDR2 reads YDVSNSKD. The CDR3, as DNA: TGTGCCACCTGGGACAGACAAAGTTATTATAAGAAACTCTTT. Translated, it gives CATWDRQSYYKKLF.

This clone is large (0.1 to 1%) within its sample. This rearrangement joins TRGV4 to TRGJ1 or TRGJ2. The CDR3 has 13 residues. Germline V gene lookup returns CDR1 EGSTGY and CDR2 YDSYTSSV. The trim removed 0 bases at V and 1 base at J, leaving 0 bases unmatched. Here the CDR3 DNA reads TGTGCCACCTGGGATGGGAATTATTATAAGAAACTCTTT. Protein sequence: CATWDGNYYKKLF.

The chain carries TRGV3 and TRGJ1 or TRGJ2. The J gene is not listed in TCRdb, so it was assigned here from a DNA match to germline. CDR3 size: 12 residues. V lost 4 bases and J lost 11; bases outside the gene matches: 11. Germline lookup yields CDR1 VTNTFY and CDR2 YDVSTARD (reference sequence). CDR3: CATWDGLDEKLF. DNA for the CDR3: TGTGCCACCTGGGATGGACTCGATGAGAAACTCTTT.

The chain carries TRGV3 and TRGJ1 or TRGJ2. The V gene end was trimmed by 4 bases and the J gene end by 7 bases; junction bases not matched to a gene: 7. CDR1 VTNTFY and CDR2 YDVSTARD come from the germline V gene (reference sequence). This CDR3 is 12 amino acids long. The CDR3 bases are TGTGCCACCTGGGAAATCAGGTATAAGAAACTCTTT. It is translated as CATWEIRYKKLF.

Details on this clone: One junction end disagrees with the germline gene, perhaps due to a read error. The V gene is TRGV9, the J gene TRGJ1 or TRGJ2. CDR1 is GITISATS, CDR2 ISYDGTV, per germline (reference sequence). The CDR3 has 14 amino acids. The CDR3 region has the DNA TGTGCCTTGTGTGAGGTGCATTTGTTGGGTAAGAAACTCTTT. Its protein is CALCEVHLLGKKLF.

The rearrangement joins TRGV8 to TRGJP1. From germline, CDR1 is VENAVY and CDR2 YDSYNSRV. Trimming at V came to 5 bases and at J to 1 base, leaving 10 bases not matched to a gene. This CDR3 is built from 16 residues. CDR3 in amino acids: CATWATYPTTGWFKIF. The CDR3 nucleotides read TGTGCCACCTGGGCCACGTATCCTACCACTGGTTGGTTCAAGATATTT.

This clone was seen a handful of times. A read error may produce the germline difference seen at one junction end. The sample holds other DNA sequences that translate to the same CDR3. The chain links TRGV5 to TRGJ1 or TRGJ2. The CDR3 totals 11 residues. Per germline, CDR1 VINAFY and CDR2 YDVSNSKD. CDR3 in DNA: TGTGCCACCTGGGACAGGCGGAGGAAACTATTT. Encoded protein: CATWDRRRKLF.

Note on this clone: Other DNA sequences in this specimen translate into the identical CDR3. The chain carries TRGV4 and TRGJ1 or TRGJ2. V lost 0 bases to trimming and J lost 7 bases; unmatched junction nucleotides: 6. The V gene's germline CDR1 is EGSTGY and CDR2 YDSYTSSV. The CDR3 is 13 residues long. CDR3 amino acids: CATWDGPGYKKLF. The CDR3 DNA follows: TGTGCCACCTGGGATGGGCCGGGGTATAAGAAACTCTTT.

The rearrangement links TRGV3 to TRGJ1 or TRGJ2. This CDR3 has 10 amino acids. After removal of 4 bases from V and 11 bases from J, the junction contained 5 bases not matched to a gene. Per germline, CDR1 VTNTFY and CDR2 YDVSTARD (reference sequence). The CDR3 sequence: CATWEWQKLF. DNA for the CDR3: TGTGCCACCTGGGAGTGGCAGAAACTCTTT.

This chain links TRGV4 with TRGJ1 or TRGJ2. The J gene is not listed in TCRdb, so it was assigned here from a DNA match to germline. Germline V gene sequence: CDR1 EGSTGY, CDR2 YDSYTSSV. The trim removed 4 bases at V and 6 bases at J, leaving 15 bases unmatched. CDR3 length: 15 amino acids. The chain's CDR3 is CATWDHYKYSYKKLF. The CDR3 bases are TGTGCCACCTGGGACCATTATAAGTACAGTTATAAGAAACTCTTT.

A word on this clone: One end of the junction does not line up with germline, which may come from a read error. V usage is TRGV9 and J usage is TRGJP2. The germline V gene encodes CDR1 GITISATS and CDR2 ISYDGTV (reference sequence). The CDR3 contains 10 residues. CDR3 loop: CATLGGIKTF. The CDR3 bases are TGCGCTACCCTGGGTGGGATCAAGACGTTT.

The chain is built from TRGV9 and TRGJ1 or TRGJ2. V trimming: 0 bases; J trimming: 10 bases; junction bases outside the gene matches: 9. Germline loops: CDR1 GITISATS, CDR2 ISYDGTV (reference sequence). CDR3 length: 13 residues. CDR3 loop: CALWEVRCLKKLF. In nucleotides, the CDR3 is TGTGCCTTGTGGGAGGTGCGGTGTCTGAAGAAACTCTTT.

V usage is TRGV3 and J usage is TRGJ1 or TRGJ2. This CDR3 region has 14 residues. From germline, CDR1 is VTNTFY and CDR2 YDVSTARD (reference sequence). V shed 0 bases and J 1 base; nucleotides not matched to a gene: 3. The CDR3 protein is CATWDRGNYYKKLF. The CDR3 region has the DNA TGTGCCACCTGGGACAGGGGAAATTATTATAAGAAACTCTTT.